This T cell receptor beta chain comes out of a study of T cells in Graves' hyperthyroidism and ophthalmopathy (dated 2019 in TCRdb). As for the study more broadly: Peripheral blood was collected at initial diagnosis, before any treatment. TCR V-J signatures able to tell the groups apart were searched for in a discovery cohort of 100 or so patients, of whom around 43 had Graves' ophthalmopathy and roughly 58 had stable Graves' hyperthyroidism. The paper describes TCR Vbeta CDR3 sequencing of 135 peripheral blood samples, made up of 43 ophthalmopathy patients, approximately 73 hyperthyroidism patients and 17 progressor patients. An independent validation cohort of 18 to 20 hyperthyroidism patients and about 15 patients who later progressed to ophthalmopathy tested prospective prediction of ophthalmopathy. After blood sampling, hyperthyroidism patients were treated with methimazole at a starting dose of 30 mg daily, and ophthalmopathy patients were treated with high-dose intravenous methylprednisolone. The 100 discovery patients were randomly split 7:3 into training and test sets. Thyroid tissue and blood T-cell repertoires from six Graves' hyperthyroidism patients were also compared in the study.

General findings and caveats noted by the study authors: No statistical method was used to fix the sample size in advance, and group allocation was not hidden from the investigators. A 13 V-J signature model separated ophthalmopathy from stable hyperthyroidism, with about 90% sensitivity and roughly 81% specificity in cross-validation and 80%/75% in testing. Blood samples also contained most of the expanded thyroid clonotypes (frequency above 0.001), which suggests that blood repertoires may reflect thyroid immune responses. In validation, the model predicted progression to ophthalmopathy with approximately 70% sensitivity and roughly 72% specificity, a median of 6.5 months before onset.

Including cysteine and phenylalanine, the CDR3 has 14 amino acids. Only the CDR3 region is kept as DNA, spanning 42 bases read in frame from base 1. CDR1 DFQATT and CDR2 SNEGSKA were looked up in the germline V gene (reference sequence). The junction shows trimming of 2 bases on V and 5 bases on J, plus 15 bases between the germline ends. Ophthalmopathy patients had moderately to severely active disease, Clinical Activity Score of at least 3, NOSPECS grade of at least 4, and duration under 3 months. Patients with uncontrolled infections, other autoimmune diseases, pregnancy or lactation were excluded. Diagnoses were established on the basis of clinical symptoms, serum thyroxine and TRAb, thyroid ultrasound, and orbital computed tomography. Ficoll-Paque density gradient centrifugation was used to isolate PBMCs from approximately 10 ml of fresh peripheral blood. Total RNA was extracted with Trizol reagent, and quality was checked on an Agilent 2100 Bioanalyzer.

This clonotype has a count of ten or more. No antigen is known for it. Per-base quality was not reported, and no clone a single base away is much larger than it. TCR beta CDR3 regions were amplified from RNA transcripts. The first round of RT-PCR for the TCR CDR3 was performed with the HTBI primer set and the Qiagen OneStep RT-PCR kit. Libraries were constructed in a second round of multiplex PCR, after which size selection and purification were performed. Sequencing of the libraries was done on an Illumina HiSeq2000 using paired-end 100 bp reads. The authors' analysis ran thus. Raw data were processed with SOAPnuke, discarding reads with adapters, uncalled bases, mean Phred below 15, or no exact constant-primer or identifier match. COPE v1.2.5 was used to merge the high-quality paired reads, and each unique nucleotide sequence was defined as a clonotype. MiTCR v1.1 was used to align clonotypes to the IMGT TRBV, TRBD and TRBJ reference segments. The analysis was restricted to V-J combinations with a frequency above 0.0001, which together covered 98% to 99.2% of the repertoires. The TCS score was defined as the ratio of F50 (clonal expansion) to E x V (chaos), calculated using BLOSUM62-based TCRdist between CDR3 peptides within each V-J. Welch's t-statistics and random forest reduced 500 to 650 V-J features to 10 to 15, which were used in a naive Bayes classifier (R e1071). Starting from the raw public reads, TCRdb applied fastp trimming at Q25, assembled clones with MiXCR and retained in-frame beta chains. One record per CDR3 amino acid sequence lists the most common genes and DNA. Clone size and V and J calls follow TCRdb, not the original study. The sample table contains hundreds of thousands of distinct CDR3 sequences; only one count was recorded for approximately 17% of them. The ten biggest clones cover roughly a sixth of the sample.

The chain couples TRBV20-1 to TRBJ1-2; D gene: possibly TRBD1, on 6 matching bases. The receptor's source is a young woman with Graves' ophthalmopathy. The source material was blood. The DNA sequence reads TGCAGTGCTAGACCGGGGGGGGACACTTATGGCTACACCTTC. This is translated as CSARPGGDTYGYTF.